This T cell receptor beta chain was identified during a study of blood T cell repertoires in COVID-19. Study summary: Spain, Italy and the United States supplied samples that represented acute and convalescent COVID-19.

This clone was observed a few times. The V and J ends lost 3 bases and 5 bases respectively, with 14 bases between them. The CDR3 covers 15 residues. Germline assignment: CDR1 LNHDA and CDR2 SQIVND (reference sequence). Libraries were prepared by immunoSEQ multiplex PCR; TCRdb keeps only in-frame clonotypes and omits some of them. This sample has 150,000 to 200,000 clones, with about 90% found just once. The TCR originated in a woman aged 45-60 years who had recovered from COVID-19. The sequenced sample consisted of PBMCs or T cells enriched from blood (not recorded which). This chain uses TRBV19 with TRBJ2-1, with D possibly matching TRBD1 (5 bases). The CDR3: CASSIWQGRNNEQFF. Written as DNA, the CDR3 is TGTGCCAGTAGTATCTGGCAGGGTCGGAACAATGAGCAGTTCTTC. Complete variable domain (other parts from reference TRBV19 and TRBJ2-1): DGGITQSPKYLFRKEGQNVTLSCEQNLNHDAMYWYRQDPGQGLRLIYYSQIVNDFQKGDIAEGYSVSREKKESFPLTVTSAQKNPTAFYLCASSIWQGRNNEQFFGPGTRLTVL.